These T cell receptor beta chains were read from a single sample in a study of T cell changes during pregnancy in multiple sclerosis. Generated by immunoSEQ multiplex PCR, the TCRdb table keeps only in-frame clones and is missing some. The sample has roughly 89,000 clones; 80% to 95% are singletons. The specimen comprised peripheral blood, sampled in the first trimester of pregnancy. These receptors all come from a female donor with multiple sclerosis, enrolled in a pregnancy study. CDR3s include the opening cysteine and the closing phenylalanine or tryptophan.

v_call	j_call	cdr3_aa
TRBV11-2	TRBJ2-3	CASSRGLRRVFITDTQYF
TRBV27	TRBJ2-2	CASSWTGTGELFF
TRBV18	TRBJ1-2	CASSPGTDYGYTF
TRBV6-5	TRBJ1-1	CASSYSSGPLAEAFF
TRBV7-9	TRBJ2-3	CASSRGLAGIGRFTDTQYF
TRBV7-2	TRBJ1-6	CASSFTGQGGSPLHF
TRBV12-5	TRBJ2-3	CASGPGLAGDTDTQYF
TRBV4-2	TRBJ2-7	CASSQDRASGGRYEQYF
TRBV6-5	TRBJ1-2	CASKDFTGTPAF
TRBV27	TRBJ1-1	CASSPNGRDTEAFF
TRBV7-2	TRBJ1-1	CASSFGQGITEAFF
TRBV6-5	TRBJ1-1	CASGQGTNTEAFF
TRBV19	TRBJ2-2	CASSTGVGELFF
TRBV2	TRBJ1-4	CASSETGGQGYGKLFF
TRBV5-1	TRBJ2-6	CASRDRVAGANVLTF
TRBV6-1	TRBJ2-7	CASSARGASYEQYF
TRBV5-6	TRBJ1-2	CASSAPTGVGDYGYTF
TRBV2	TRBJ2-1	CAYLSGGYNEQFF
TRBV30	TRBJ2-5	CAWSAGTSGEIFQETQYF
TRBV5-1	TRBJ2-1	CASNWGLAGDNEQFF
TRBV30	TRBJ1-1	CAWSTDRPNTEAFF
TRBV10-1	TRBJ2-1	CASSEDSTGGSYNEQFF
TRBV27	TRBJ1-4	CASSFGDRVREKLFF
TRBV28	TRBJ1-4	CASSPPEGDLLNEKLFF
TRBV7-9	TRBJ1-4	CASSLGQGAKLFF
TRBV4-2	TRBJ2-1	CASSQEFGGAYNEQFF
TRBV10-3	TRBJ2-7	CAISDRQGNEQYF
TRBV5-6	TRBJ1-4	CASSLGGAYNEKLFF
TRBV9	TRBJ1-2	CASSVEAGGINYGYTF
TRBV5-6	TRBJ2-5	CASLKGGGASETQYF
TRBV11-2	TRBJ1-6	CASSTAGSANSPLHF
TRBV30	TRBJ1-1	CAWRRGRDTEAFF
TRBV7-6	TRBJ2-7	CASSDTGGATYEQYF
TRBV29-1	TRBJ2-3	CSVGSGEEDTQYF
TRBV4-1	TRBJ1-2	CASSQATGNRGYTF
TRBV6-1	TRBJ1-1	CASWGRIGNTEAFF
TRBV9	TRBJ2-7	CASSPYRQGGEQYF
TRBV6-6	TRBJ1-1	CASYAGDTEAFF
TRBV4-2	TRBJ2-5	CASSLGRGTETQYF
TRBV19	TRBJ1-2	CASSMSNYGYTF
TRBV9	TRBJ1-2	CASSVDRGLSYGYTF
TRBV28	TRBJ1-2	CASSTWGGRVTNGYTF
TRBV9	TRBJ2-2	CASSLTGPTGELFF
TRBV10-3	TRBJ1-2	CAISATGGDYGYTF
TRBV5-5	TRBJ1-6	CASSSLQGYNSPLHF
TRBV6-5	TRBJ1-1	CASSQNRNTEAFF
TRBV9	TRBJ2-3	CASSVVSGGDTQYF
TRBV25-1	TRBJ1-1	CASSDPTGGNTEAFF
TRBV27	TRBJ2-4	CASSLSTPWAGRKNIQYF
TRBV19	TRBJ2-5	CASSIDPAAKETQYF
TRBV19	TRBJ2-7	CASTPDRGYEQYF
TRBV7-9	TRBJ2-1	CASSLETGMVEFF